This is a list of T cell receptor beta chains from one sample in a study of post-analysis software for immune sequencing data. TCRdb re-analysed the PCR reads in MiXCR, keeping a single row per CDR3 protein. Found here are some 690,000 distinct CDR3 sequences, about 60% of them singletons; the top ten hold about 10%. Sequenced: blood. The receptors shown here come from a girl aged 2-10 years with multiple sclerosis. Each CDR3 is given with its conserved first and last residue. The D gene is left open where the match is weak. The size field is filled for only some rows; it gives once, few, many or a size class.

size,V,D,J,CDR3,DNA
-,TRBV18,-,TRBJ2-5,CASPSDRQETQYF,TGTGCCAGCCCATCGGACAGACAAGAGACCCAGTACTTC
-,TRBV5-1,-,TRBJ2-3,CASSSYDVSTDTQYF,TGCGCCAGCAGCTCCTATGATGTAAGCACAGATACGCAGTATTTT
-,TRBV29-1,-,TRBJ1-1,CSVRLWDRSNTEAFF,TGCAGCGTTCGATTATGGGACCGCTCTAACACTGAAGCTTTCTTT
-,TRBV11-2,-,TRBJ2-1,CASSSPHSGEQFF,TGTGCCAGCAGCTCCCCTCATAGCGGCGAGCAGTTCTTC
-,TRBV12-3/TRBV12-4,TRBD1,TRBJ2-5,CASSHWGTVQETQYF,TGTGCCAGCAGCCACTGGGGGACAGTCCAAGAGACCCAGTACTTC
-,TRBV21-1,-,TRBJ2-7,CASSKMSRGFEQYF,TGTGCCAGCAGCAAAATGTCGCGGGGATTCGAGCAGTACTTC
few,TRBV5-5,TRBD1,TRBJ2-4,CASSPRPGAPGGKNIQYF,TGTGCCAGCAGCCCTAGGCCAGGGGCCCCAGGGGGCAAAAACATTCAGTACTTC
few,TRBV5-1,TRBD1,TRBJ1-3,CASSFSGTGDSGNTIYF,TGCGCCAGCAGCTTCTCCGGGACAGGTGACTCTGGAAACACCATATATTTT
-,TRBV11-3,-,TRBJ2-1,CASSSPGTLNEQFF,TGTGCCAGCAGCTCTCCGGGGACCCTCAATGAGCAGTTCTTC
-,TRBV12-3/TRBV12-4,-,TRBJ2-7,CASSLGTGTHEQYF,TGTGCCAGCAGTTTAGGAACCGGGACCCACGAGCAGTACTTC
-,TRBV6-2/TRBV6-3,TRBD2,TRBJ2-1,CASSYSIRQGGYEQFF,TGTGCCAGCAGTTACTCGATTCGGCAGGGAGGGTATGAGCAGTTCTTC
-,TRBV5-1,TRBD1,TRBJ2-3,CASSTTGGPRPTDTQYF,TGCGCCAGCAGCACCACAGGGGGCCCGAGACCCACAGATACGCAGTATTTT
-,TRBV4-1,TRBD2,TRBJ2-7,CASSQGLDDYSERYF,TGCGCCAGCAGCCAGGGACTAGACGACTATTCCGAGCGGTACTTC
once,TRBV3-1,-,TRBJ1-1,CASSSEEYNTEAFF,TGTGCCAGCAGCTCGGAGGAATACAACACTGAAGCTTTCTTT
few,TRBV18,-,TRBJ2-1,CASSPRGKVEQFF,TGTGCCAGCTCACCACGGGGCAAGGTTGAGCAGTTCTTC
-,TRBV4-3,-,TRBJ2-1,CASSLRHGRGNEQFF,TGCGCCAGCAGCTTACGACATGGTCGGGGGAATGAGCAGTTCTTC
once,TRBV7-7,-,TRBJ2-1,CASSLGPGVENEQFF,TGTGCCAGCAGCTTAGGGCCGGGAGTCGAAAATGAGCAGTTCTTC
-,TRBV5-1,TRBD2,TRBJ2-7,CASSFGSGSSYEQYF,TGCGCCAGCAGCTTTGGTAGCGGGAGTTCCTACGAGCAGTACTTC
-,TRBV6-2/TRBV6-3,-,TRBJ2-2,CASSYGLELFF,TGTGCCAGCAGTTATGGTTTGGAGCTGTTTTTT
-,TRBV4-3,-,TRBJ2-3,CASSQDQAAWQYF,TGCGCCAGCAGCCAAGACCAAGCAGCGTGGCAGTATTTT
once,TRBV12-3/TRBV12-4,-,TRBJ2-5,CATQLGETQYF,TGTGCCACTCAGTTGGGGGAGACCCAGTACTTC
few,TRBV10-3,-,TRBJ1-2,CAISGVGNYGYTF,TGTGCCATCAGTGGGGTCGGTAACTATGGCTACACCTTC
-,TRBV5-1,-,TRBJ2-7,CASSLGRADSYEQYF,TGCGCCAGCAGCCTTGGGCGAGCGGACTCCTACGAGCAGTACTTC
-,TRBV27,TRBD1,TRBJ1-2,CASSFSGTENYGYTF,TGTGCCAGCAGTTTTTCCGGGACAGAAAACTATGGCTACACCTTC